This TCR beta chain came from a study of cytotoxic CD8 clonotypes in ibrutinib-treated CLL. In regard to this clone: Its antigen is not known.

Points from the study as a whole: Clonality was elevated at ibrutinib response and had returned toward baseline at progression. Public clonotypes, found uncommonly, either contracted or stayed stable on treatment. In comparison with age-matched healthy donors, baseline clonality was higher and tracked circulating CD8+ T-cell counts.

Target depth was 1 in 200,000 to 1 in 1 million T cells, about 10x per clonotype. The data were produced by immunoSEQ multiplex PCR, yet TCRdb's version contains in-frame clones alone and is incomplete. The sample has approximately 150,000 clones, about 80% seen once; the top ten hold over 4.5%. The sequences come from PBMCs, collected after 24 months of ibrutinib treatment. This TCR was sampled from a human donor with chronic lymphocytic leukemia.

DNA of the CDR3: TGCGCCAGCAGCCTCTCTCCCCGGGGATCAGAGACCCAGTACTTC. It encodes CASSLSPRGSETQYF. This sequence joins TRBV4-1 and TRBJ2-5, with D possibly TRBD2 on 5 matching bases. The CDR3 has 15 residues. Germline loops: CDR1 MGHRA, CDR2 YSYEKL. V shed 4 bases and J shed 4 bases, with 16 bases lying between them.